Given below is one T cell receptor (beta chain) in context. No antigen is known for it. Sequencing used immunoSEQ multiplex PCR; TCRdb keeps in-frame clones, though not all of them. Here the sample spans around 78,000 clones, around 87% being singletons. These data come from a study of graft-versus-host responses after intestinal transplantation. Study-wide context: Transplantation in recipients was multivisceral, liver-intestinal, or isolated intestinal. Findings of the study overall: The study associated peak circulating GvH clone levels with early post-transplant HvG declines. The authors found GvH clones in recipient marrow, some appearing first in ileum or blood.

The CDR3 totals 14 residues. Germline CDR1 MGHRA, CDR2 YSYEKL. Trimming took off 2 bases at V and 5 bases at J, with 9 bases between the two ends. The material was unstimulated CD8+ T cells sorted from spleen or lymph node cells, obtained before transplant. This chain connects TRBV4-1 to TRBJ1-4, with D perhaps matching TRBD1 (5 bases). This receptor was taken from a human donor who was the organ donor for an intestinal transplant. In DNA, the CDR3 is TGCGCCAGCAGCCAACAGGGTTTGAATGAAAAACTGTTTTTT. It specifies CASSQQGLNEKLFF.